The 24 T cell receptor beta chains listed next were all sequenced from one sample in a study of cytomegalovirus exposure and HLA in healthy donors. PCR primers comprised 60 Vbeta and 13 Jbeta primers. The data were produced by immunoSEQ multiplex PCR, yet TCRdb's version contains in-frame clones alone and is incomplete. The data hold about 160,000 clones, with roughly 80% observed a single time. The sample taken for sequencing was PBMCs. These receptors all stem from a man younger than 30 in good health and CMV-seronegative.

This clone has more than one count but fewer than ten. The V and J genes are TRBV11-2 and TRBJ2-3; TRBD2 aligns across 8 bases. Germline trimming cut 4 bases from V and 6 bases from J; bases unmatched to any gene: 9. This CDR3 contains 15 residues. CDR1 SGHAT and CDR2 FQNNGV come from the germline V gene. The CDR3: CASSSGAGVVDTQYF. CDR3 in DNA: TGTGCCAGCAGCTCCGGAGCGGGAGTGGTGGATACGCAGTATTTT.

The chain combines TRBV14 with TRBJ1-2; D perhaps matches TRBD1 (5 bases). Germline V gene sequence: CDR1 SGHDN, CDR2 FVKESK. V lost 3 bases and J 4 bases, leaving 9 bases between the germline ends. The CDR3 spans 13 residues. CDR3: CASSQDTFYGYTF. The CDR3 nucleotides read TGTGCCAGCAGCCAGGACACCTTCTATGGCTACACCTTC. Full variable domain (missing parts from reference TRBV14 and TRBJ1-2): EAGVTQFPSHSVIEKGQTVTLRCDPISGHDNLYWYRRVMGKEIKFLLHFVKESKQDESGMPNNRFLAERTGGTYSTLKVQPAELEDSGVYFCASSQDTFYGYTFGSGTRLTVV.

The chain has TRBV6-5 and TRBJ2-7, with no clear D. V dropped 0 bases and J dropped 0 bases, with 9 bases sitting between them. The CDR3 consists of 15 residues. Germline V CDR1 and CDR2: MNHEY, SVGAGI. Here the CDR3 reads CASSYSQAGSYEQYF. The CDR3 DNA is TGTGCCAGCAGTTACTCGCAGGCAGGCTCCTACGAGCAGTACTTC.

The rearrangement links TRBV4-3 to TRBJ1-2, with no clear D. The CDR3 consists of 17 residues. With 0 bases removed from V and 4 bases from J, the gap between germline ends came to 18 bases. The germline gives CDR1 LGHNA, CDR2 YSLEER. The CDR3 reads CASSQDFGVRVGYGYTF. In DNA, the CDR3 is TGCGCCAGCAGCCAAGATTTCGGGGTACGGGTAGGCTATGGCTACACCTTC.

This clone has only one observation. The chain uses TRBV18 and TRBJ2-7, with TRBD2 matching 12 bases. The CDR3 has 15 residues. Germline values: CDR1 KGHSH, CDR2 LQKENI. V lost 6 bases and J lost 5; bases outside the gene matches: 8. CDR3 DNA: TGTGCCAGCTCGGTTTCTAGCGGGAGGGCCCACGAGCAGTACTTC. It yields the protein CASSVSSGRAHEQYF.

The table lists this clone with a few counts. The chain is built from TRBV9 and TRBJ2-1; no reliable D call. The CDR3 runs to 12 residues. V was pared by 0 bases and J by 10 bases, with 8 bases between. Germline V gene sequence: CDR1 SGDLS, CDR2 YYNGEE. The CDR3 region has the DNA TGTGCCAGCAGCGTAGATGTGGAGGAGCAGTTCTTC. Its translation: CASSVDVEEQFF.

The rearrangement uses TRBV5-1 and TRBJ1-1, with D uncertain. The CDR3 runs to 13 residues. Germline CDR1 and CDR2: SGHRS and YFSETQ. V lost 4 bases, J lost 8 bases, and 15 bases lay in between. The CDR3 region is CASSPPDGLEAFF. The DNA of the CDR3 is TGCGCCAGCAGCCCGCCAGACGGGTTGGAAGCTTTCTTT.

The chain joins TRBV30 to TRBJ2-1, with TRBD2 matching 11 bases. Trimming at V came to 2 bases and at J to 12 bases, leaving 6 bases not matched to a gene. Per the germline V gene, CDR1 is GTSNPN and CDR2 is SVGIG (reference sequence). This CDR3 region has 13 residues. The CDR3 DNA reads as TGTGCCTGGAGTCCGACTAGCGGGGAGTGGCAGTTCTTC. Residues: CAWSPTSGEWQFF.

V is TRBV2 and J is TRBJ2-5; D might be TRBD1 (5 bases). Gene TRBJ2-7 matches the end of the DNA better, so the J call may be wrong. Germline values: CDR1 SNHLY, CDR2 FYNNEI. CDR3 length equals 12 residues. The CDR3 protein is CASKGPFNEQYF. The CDR3, as DNA: TGTGCCAGCAAGGGGCCCTTCAACGAGCAGTACTTC.

V usage is TRBV6-5 and J usage is TRBJ2-7; D ambiguous. CDR1 is MNHEY and CDR2 is SVGAGI in the germline V gene. V was shortened by 4 bases and J by 6 bases, with 10 bases between the two germline ends. The CDR3 extends over 12 amino acids. CDR3 nucleotide sequence: TGTGCCAGCAGTTCGGTAGAGTCCGAGCAGTACTTC. Translating it yields CASSSVESEQYF.

This chain links TRBV30 with TRBJ1-1; D remains unclear. Trimming stripped 7 bases from V and 3 bases from J, with 15 bases between. The CDR3 is 13 amino acids. Germline CDR1 reads GTSNPN; CDR2 reads SVGIG (reference sequence). CDR3 protein: CASRHLGDTEAFF. CDR3 DNA sequence: TGTGCCTCTCGACATCTGGGTGACACTGAAGCTTTCTTT.

The chain joins TRBV13 to TRBJ2-5; D is unclear. V lost 5 bases, J lost 1 base, and 14 bases lay in between. Germline V lookup: CDR1 PRHDT, CDR2 FYEKMQ (reference sequence). This CDR3 is 15 amino acids long. CDR3 region: CASSPRLTSQETQYF. CDR3 coding DNA: TGTGCCAGCAGCCCCAGGCTGACCTCCCAAGAGACCCAGTACTTC.

The chain carries TRBV10-3 and TRBJ1-1; 7 bases are shared with TRBD1. The V and J ends lost 0 bases and 10 bases, in that order; junction bases with no gene match: 8. The CDR3 is 14 residues long. Germline assignment: CDR1 ENHRY and CDR2 SYGVKD. This CDR3 reads CAISESTGSTPAFF. As DNA, the CDR3 is TGTGCCATCAGTGAGTCGACAGGGAGCACACCAGCTTTCTTT.

V gene TRBV9 combines with J gene TRBJ1-2; no firm D call. Per germline, CDR1 SGDLS and CDR2 YYNGEE. The CDR3 has 15 residues. V lost 0 bases to trimming and J lost 0 bases, with 9 bases between them. CDR3: CASSVGSGTNYGYTF. The DNA of the CDR3 is TGTGCCAGCAGCGTAGGGAGCGGGACTAACTATGGCTACACCTTC.

Note on this clone: One junction end disagrees with the germline gene, perhaps due to a read error. The gene calls are TRBV7-9 and TRBJ2-5; 11 bases line up with TRBD2. The CDR3 contains 18 residues. The germline V gene encodes CDR1 SEHNR and CDR2 FQNEAQ (reference sequence). CDR3 protein: CSSSLGGLAVPYQETQYF. The CDR3 DNA reads TGTTCCAGCAGCTTGGGGGGACTAGCGGTACCTTACCAAGAGACCCAGTACTTC.

The chain is built from TRBV9 and TRBJ2-1; 8 positions match TRBD2. CDR3 length: 16 amino acids. Germline CDR1 reads SGDLS; CDR2 reads YYNGEE. After removal of 3 bases from V and 2 bases from J, the junction contained 7 bases not matched to a gene. For the CDR3, the DNA is TGTGCCAGCAGCGGCGGGGGGACCGGCACCTACAATGAGCAGTTCTTC. This translates into CASSGGGTGTYNEQFF.

The V call is TRBV7-9, the J call TRBJ1-2, with 10 bases matching TRBD1. This CDR3 contains 14 residues. J lost 8 bases, V lost 5 bases, and 8 bases had no gene match. CDR1 and CDR2 (germline): SEHNR, FQNEAQ (reference sequence). The CDR3 DNA sequence: TGTGCCAGCAGCCTCGGGACAGGGGTCGAGGGCTACACCTTC. It encodes CASSLGTGVEGYTF. The full variable domain, rest sourced from reference TRBV7-9 and TRBJ1-2, is DTGVSQNPRHKITKRGQNVTFRCDPISEHNRLYWYRQTLGQGPEFLTYFQNEAQLEKSRLLSDRFSAERPKGSFSTLEIQRTEQGDSAMYLCASSLGTGVEGYTFGSGTRLTVV.

The CDR3 DNA is TGTGCCATCAGTGAGTGGACAGGCGACGGCGAGCAGTACTTC. It yields the protein CAISEWTGDGEQYF. The chain joins TRBV10-3 to TRBJ2-7, with 7 bases identical to TRBD1. This CDR3 has 14 residues. The germline gives CDR1 ENHRY, CDR2 SYGVKD. V was pared by 1 base and J by 6 bases, with 6 bases of the junction left unmatched.

The chain is built from TRBV9 and TRBJ2-1, with TRBD2 matching 15 bases. Germline V CDR1 and CDR2: SGDLS, YYNGEE. The CDR3 totals 19 residues. V lost 3 bases, J lost 5 bases, and 12 bases stayed unmatched. This CDR3 reads CASSDRYGTSGGRNNEQFF. The CDR3 DNA reads TGTGCCAGCAGCGACCGTTATGGGACTAGCGGGGGGAGGAACAATGAGCAGTTCTTC. The variable domain in full, with the rest retrieved from reference TRBV9 and TRBJ2-1, is DSGVTQTPKHLITATGQRVTLRCSPRSGDLSVYWYQQSLDQGLQFLIQYYNGEERAKGNILERFSAQQFPDLHSELNLSSLELGDSALYFCASSDRYGTSGGRNNEQFFGPGTRLTVL.

This sequence joins TRBV7-8 and TRBJ2-7; 12 nucleotides line up with TRBD2. Losses at the gene ends were 5 bases for V and 3 bases for J; bases not matched to a gene: 17. CDR1 is SGHVS, CDR2 FQNEAQ, per germline. The CDR3 is made up of 19 amino acids. CDR3 in amino acids: CASSLTGTWTSGTNYEQYF. Here the CDR3 DNA reads TGTGCCAGCAGCCTTACCGGGACATGGACTAGCGGGACAAACTACGAGCAGTACTTC.

This rearrangement joins TRBV30 to TRBJ1-2, with 8 bases identical to TRBD1. The junction had 3 bases not matched to a gene; V was cut back by 1 base and J by 2 bases. CDR1 GTSNPN and CDR2 SVGIG come from the germline V gene (reference sequence). The CDR3 covers 14 residues. CDR3 loop: CAWSGDRNNYGYTF. The DNA for the CDR3 is TGTGCCTGGAGTGGGGACAGGAACAACTATGGCTACACCTTC.

In its sample, this clone was seen once. V usage is TRBV7-9 and J usage is TRBJ1-1; D not certain. The V end was cut by 4 bases, the J end by 4 bases, with 13 bases between. Germline assignment: CDR1 SEHNR and CDR2 FQNEAQ (reference sequence). This CDR3 has 14 residues. CDR3 sequence (DNA): TGTGCCAGCAGCTCCCTGAGATCGGGCACTGAAGCTTTCTTT. It specifies CASSSLRSGTEAFF.

This chain joins TRBV5-4 and TRBJ2-3; 13 bases agree with TRBD2. V shed 4 bases, J shed 4 bases, and the junction held 12 bases outside the gene matches. This CDR3 region has 18 residues. Germline CDR1 and CDR2: SGHNT and YYREEE (reference sequence). CDR3 nucleotide sequence: TGTGCCAGCAGCCCTCGGACTAGCGGGAGTATTAGTGCAGATACGCAGTATTTT. This encodes CASSPRTSGSISADTQYF.

As to this clone: The CDR3 does not close with the conserved phenylalanine or tryptophan, likely indicating a read error. The limits of the CDR3 on the DNA are not certain, so only TCRdb's listed CDR3 is given. This chain links TRBV7-8 with TRBJ2-7; the table's TRBD2 call for D was not verified on the DNA. A total of 9 residues make up the CDR3, ends included. Germline V CDR1 and CDR2: SGHVS, FQNEAQ. This chain's CDR3 is CASSLSPCD.